This is a list of T cell receptor beta chains from one sample in a study of T cell changes during pregnancy in multiple sclerosis. Profiled with immunoSEQ multiplex PCR; TCRdb holds only in-frame clones, not every one. Here the sample spans 40,000 to 55,000 clones, 80% to 95% being singletons. The sample was CD4+ T cells from peripheral blood mononuclear cells, taken after pregnancy. The receptors derive from a female donor in good health, enrolled as a control in a pregnancy study. Both conserved end residues are part of each CDR3. The D gene is left open where the match is weak. The listing skips clone size in some rows; elsewhere it reads once, few, many or a size class.

TRBJ2-1,NA,TRBV19,NA,CASRRSSLSYNEQFF,TGTGCCAGTAGGCGGTCTTCTCTCTCCTACAATGAGCAGTTCTTC
TRBJ2-5,NA,TRBV14,TRBD1,CASSRTGVAETQYF,TGTGCCAGCAGCCGAACAGGGGTTGCGGAGACCCAGTACTTC
TRBJ1-5,NA,TRBV2,TRBD1,CASSRTGVKNQPQHF,TGTGCCAGCAGTCGTACAGGGGTGAAGAATCAGCCCCAGCATTTT
TRBJ2-7,NA,TRBV2,NA,CASSVEKSYEQYF,TGTGCCAGCAGTGTAGAAAAATCCTACGAGCAGTACTTC
TRBJ2-3,NA,TRBV5-1,TRBD1,CASTNRDSRTDTQYF,TGCGCCAGCACAAACCGGGACAGCCGCACAGATACGCAGTATTTT
TRBJ2-7,NA,TRBV6-6,NA,CASRDKPPLYEQYF,TGTGCCAGCAGAGACAAGCCCCCCCTCTACGAGCAGTACTTC
TRBJ2-7,NA,TRBV6-8,NA,CASEESSGDSYEQYF,TGTGCCAGCGAGGAGAGTAGCGGTGACTCCTACGAGCAGTACTTC
TRBJ1-5,few,TRBV6-1,NA,CASETGTSNQPQHF,TGTGCCAGCGAAACGGGAACTAGCAATCAGCCCCAGCATTTT
TRBJ2-3,NA,TRBV5-1,TRBD2,CASSLATSGYTDTQYF,TGCGCCAGCAGCTTGGCGACTAGCGGGTACACAGATACGCAGTATTTT
TRBJ2-3,few,TRBV6-1,NA,CASSEAGRGYTDTQYF,TGTGCCAGCAGTGAAGCGGGAAGGGGGTACACAGATACGCAGTATTTT
TRBJ2-2,NA,TRBV19,TRBD2,CASSIGSGRRRTTGELFF,TGTGCCAGTAGTATAGGTAGCGGGAGAAGAAGGACCACCGGGGAGCTGTTTTTT
TRBJ1-2,NA,TRBV27,NA,CASSIGPFRGRYTF,TGTGCCAGCAGTATCGGACCATTCAGGGGCCGCTACACCTTC
TRBJ1-6,NA,TRBV5-1,NA,CASRRGEQAHSPLHF,TGCGCCAGCAGAAGAGGTGAACAGGCCCATTCACCCCTCCACTTT
TRBJ2-1,few,TRBV7-2,NA,CASNPTVGEQFF,TGTGCCAGCAACCCAACTGTTGGTGAGCAGTTCTTC
TRBJ2-3,NA,TRBV18,NA,CASSPPGAVLTDTQYF,TGTGCCAGCTCACCACCGGGGGCGGTTCTCACAGATACGCAGTATTTT
TRBJ1-5,NA,TRBV6-6,NA,CASRVYYNQPQHF,TGTGCCAGCAGAGTTTACTACAATCAGCCCCAGCATTTT
TRBJ1-1,NA,TRBV28,TRBD1,CASSSGDRKAFF,TGTGCCAGCAGTTCAGGGGACAGGAAAGCTTTCTTT
TRBJ2-7,NA,TRBV28,NA,CASNRELHEQYF,TGTGCCAGCAATCGGGAGCTCCACGAGCAGTACTTC
TRBJ2-3,once,TRBV5-1,NA,CASSFDRDTQYF,TGCGCCAGCAGCTTTGACAGGGATACGCAGTATTTT
TRBJ1-5,NA,TRBV29-1,NA,CSAPCSLNRVMLSNQPQHF,TGCAGCGCCCCCTGTAGCCTTAACAGGGTAATGTTGAGCAATCAGCCCCAGCATTTT
TRBJ2-7,many,TRBV2,NA,CASSEWHSYEQYF,TGTGCCAGCAGTGAGTGGCACTCCTACGAGCAGTACTTC
TRBJ1-2,NA,TRBV5-1,TRBD1,CASSGQGGLGSGYTF,TGCGCCAGCAGCGGACAGGGGGGGTTAGGAAGTGGCTACACCTTC
TRBJ2-2,NA,TRBV15,TRBD1,CATSRGYWDRRQSNTGELFF,TGTGCCACCAGCAGAGGTTACTGGGACAGGCGACAGTCGAACACCGGGGAGCTGTTTTTT
TRBJ1-5,NA,TRBV28,NA,CASRGGGGQPQHF,TGTGCCAGCAGAGGCGGGGGAGGTCAGCCCCAGCATTTT
TRBJ1-5,NA,TRBV5-6,NA,CASSQTGGSNQPQHF,TGTGCCAGCAGCCAGACCGGGGGTAGCAATCAGCCCCAGCATTTT
TRBJ1-2,NA,TRBV5-1,TRBD1,CASSGTGPYGYTF,TGCGCCAGCAGCGGGACAGGCCCTTATGGCTACACCTTC
TRBJ2-3,NA,TRBV5-1,NA,CASSTSTDTQYF,TGCGCCAGCAGCACTAGCACAGATACGCAGTATTTT
TRBJ2-2,NA,TRBV20-1,NA,CTARGTGELFF,TGCACCGCCCGGGGAACCGGGGAGCTGTTTTTT
TRBJ2-2,NA,TRBV27,NA,CASSLRRGNTGELFF,TGTGCCAGCAGTTTACGACGGGGGAACACCGGGGAGCTGTTTTTT
TRBJ2-2,NA,TRBV5-4,TRBD2,CASSLGEGRTGELFF,TGTGCCAGCAGCTTGGGGGAGGGCCGTACCGGGGAGCTGTTTTTT
TRBJ2-2,NA,TRBV5-1,TRBD1,CASSLGTGSGELFF,TGCGCCAGCAGCTTGGGGACAGGGTCTGGGGAGCTGTTTTTT
TRBJ2-3,NA,TRBV10-3,TRBD2,CATGGNTDTQYF,TGTGCCACGGGGGGAAACACAGATACGCAGTATTTT
TRBJ1-5,NA,TRBV4-1,NA,CASSQASSAIQPQHF,TGCGCCAGCAGCCAAGCTAGTTCAGCGATCCAGCCCCAGCATTTT
TRBJ2-7,NA,TRBV4-2,TRBD1,CASSPGQRTFGEQYF,TGTGCCAGCAGCCCGGGACAGCGAACCTTCGGGGAGCAGTACTTC
TRBJ1-5,NA,TRBV5-4,TRBD1,CASSAGTGSQPQHF,TGTGCCAGCAGCGCCGGGACAGGGAGTCAGCCCCAGCATTTT
TRBJ1-2,NA,TRBV5-1,NA,CASSLEGGASGGYTF,TGCGCCAGCAGCTTGGAAGGGGGTGCGTCGGGTGGCTACACCTTC
TRBJ2-5,NA,TRBV30,NA,CAWSRLGHRQETQYF,TGTGCCTGGAGTCGTCTAGGACACCGCCAAGAGACCCAGTACTTC
TRBJ2-6,NA,TRBV12-5,NA,CATSRSGANVLTF,TGTGCTACCTCCCGCTCTGGGGCCAACGTCCTGACTTTC